This TCR beta chain was retrieved from a study of cytotoxic CD8 clonotypes in ibrutinib-treated CLL (dated by TCRdb to about 2021). With respect to the entire study: The cohort had over ten relapsed/refractory and more than 14 treatment-naive patients; 17 to 18 were IGHV unmutated. Partial responses were observed in around 25 patients and complete responses in 2; after a median follow-up of 68 months, remission was maintained in 14 patients and progression was observed in approximately 12. Response samples were taken after a median of approximately 12 months on treatment, ranging from 6 to 36 months. Samples averaged around 280,000 productive templates and 90,000 to 95,000 productive rearrangements. Of the approximately 86 participants in the trial, about 26 had longitudinal samples available. Cryopreserved peripheral blood mononuclear cells were collected at three points: before therapy, at response, and at either sustained remission or disease progression.

The paper as a whole reports these results and caveats: Sustained-remission and progressing patients did not have matched sampling times, and lymph node repertoires were not examined. At baseline, clonality was higher than in age-matched healthy donors and showed a strong correlation with circulating CD8+ T-cell counts. Public clonotypes were found to be uncommon and were observed to contract or remain stable during treatment; the increase in clonality was shown to reflect expansion of private clonotypes at ibrutinib response. Clonality increased at ibrutinib response, stayed stable in sustained remission, and fell back toward baseline at progression.

For TCR beta library preparation, around 2 micrograms of genomic DNA were isolated from cryopreserved PBMCs. High-throughput TCR beta sequencing was performed on longitudinal blood samples from CLL patients receiving ibrutinib monotherapy. Patients were enrolled in a phase 2 open-label single-center ibrutinib monotherapy trial. The goal of deep resolution MiSeq sequencing was a depth between 1 in 1 million and 1 in 200,000 T cells, and coverage averaged 10x per clonotype. The immunoSEQ hsTCRB Kit was used to generate TCR beta libraries. Per the original workflow: The data were analyzed with ImmunoSEQ Analyzer and ImmunoSEQ Data Assistant, and V, D and J gene assignments followed IMGT definitions. Clonality, with values ranging from 0 to 1, was calculated as one minus the normalized Shannon entropy of productive rearrangement frequencies. Only overrepresented clonotypes making up at least 0.05% of each patient's repertoire were included in the public clonotype analysis. Thirteen age-matched healthy donor repertoires from immuneACCESS were used as controls for clonality. TCRdb mirrors the immuneACCESS table, restricted to in-frame sequences. Some clones are absent from its copies; in checked studies, under half trace to an unresolved V gene, and the reason for the others is unknown. V and J calls and clone size are as listed in that table; D and trimming were resolved from the DNA. Across this sample there are over 70,000 clones, with around 84% seen only once. Of the sample, roughly 5% falls within the top ten clones.

Concerning this clone: Its target antigen remains unknown. Per-base qualities were not stored, and no clone one base away is much larger.

Source: PBMCs, taken before ibrutinib treatment. This TCR was sampled from a human donor with chronic lymphocytic leukemia.

Here is the DNA: TGTGCCAGCAGCCCTGACGGTGTCTATGGCTACACCTTC. The encoded protein is CASSPDGVYGYTF. This sequence uses TRBV11-3 and TRBJ1-2, with the identity of the D gene unclear. Cut back by 5 bases and 4 bases, the V and J ends lie 11 bases apart. Counted from cysteine to phenylalanine, this CDR3 has 13 amino acids. The kept DNA is CDR3 alone, 39 bases in frame from the first base. The germline V gene gives CDR1 as SGHNT and CDR2 as YENEEA.